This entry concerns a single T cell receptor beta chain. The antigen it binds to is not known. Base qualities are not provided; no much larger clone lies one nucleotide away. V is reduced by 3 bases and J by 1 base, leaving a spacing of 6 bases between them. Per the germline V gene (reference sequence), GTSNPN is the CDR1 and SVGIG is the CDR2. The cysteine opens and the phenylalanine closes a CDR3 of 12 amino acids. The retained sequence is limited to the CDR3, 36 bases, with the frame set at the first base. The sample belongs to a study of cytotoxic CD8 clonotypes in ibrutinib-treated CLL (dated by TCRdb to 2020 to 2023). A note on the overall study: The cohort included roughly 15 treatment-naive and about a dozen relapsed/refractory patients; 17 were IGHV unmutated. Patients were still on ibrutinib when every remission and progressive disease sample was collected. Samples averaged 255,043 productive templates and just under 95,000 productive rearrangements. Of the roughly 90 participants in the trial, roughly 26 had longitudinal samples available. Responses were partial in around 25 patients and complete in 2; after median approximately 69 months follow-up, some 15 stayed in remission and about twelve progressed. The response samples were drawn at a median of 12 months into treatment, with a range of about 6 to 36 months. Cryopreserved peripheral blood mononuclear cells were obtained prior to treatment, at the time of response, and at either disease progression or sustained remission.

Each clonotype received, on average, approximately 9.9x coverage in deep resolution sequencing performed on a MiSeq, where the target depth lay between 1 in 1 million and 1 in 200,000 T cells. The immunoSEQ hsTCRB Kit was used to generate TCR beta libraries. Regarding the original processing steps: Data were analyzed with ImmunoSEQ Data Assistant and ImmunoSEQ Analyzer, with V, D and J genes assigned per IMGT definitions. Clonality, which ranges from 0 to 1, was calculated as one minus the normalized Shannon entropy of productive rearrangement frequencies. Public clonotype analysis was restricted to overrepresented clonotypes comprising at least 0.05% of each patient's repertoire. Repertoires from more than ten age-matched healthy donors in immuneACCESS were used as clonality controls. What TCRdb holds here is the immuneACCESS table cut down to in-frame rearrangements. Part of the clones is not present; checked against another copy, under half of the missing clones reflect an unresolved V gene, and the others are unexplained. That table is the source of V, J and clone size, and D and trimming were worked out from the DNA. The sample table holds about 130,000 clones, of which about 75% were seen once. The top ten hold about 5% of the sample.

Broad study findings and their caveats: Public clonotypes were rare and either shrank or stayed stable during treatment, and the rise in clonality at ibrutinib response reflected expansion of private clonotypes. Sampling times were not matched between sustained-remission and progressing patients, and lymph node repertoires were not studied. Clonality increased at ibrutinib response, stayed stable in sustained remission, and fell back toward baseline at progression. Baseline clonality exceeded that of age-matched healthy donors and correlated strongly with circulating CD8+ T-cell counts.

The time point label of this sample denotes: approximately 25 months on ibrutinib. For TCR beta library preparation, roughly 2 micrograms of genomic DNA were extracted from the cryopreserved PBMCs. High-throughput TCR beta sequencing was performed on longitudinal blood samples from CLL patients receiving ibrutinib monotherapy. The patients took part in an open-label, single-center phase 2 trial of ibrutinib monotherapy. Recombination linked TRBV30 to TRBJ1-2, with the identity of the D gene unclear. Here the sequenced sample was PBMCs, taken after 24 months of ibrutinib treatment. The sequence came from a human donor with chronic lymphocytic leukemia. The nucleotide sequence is TGTGCCTGGAGCGGGAGTAACTATGGCTACACCTTC. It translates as CAWSGSNYGYTF.